This section outlines one T cell receptor (beta chain) sequence together with its context. What it binds is not known. This record comes from a study of T cells in Graves' hyperthyroidism and ophthalmopathy. Study conclusions and caveats: Stable hyperthyroidism and ophthalmopathy were separated using 13 V-J signatures. Blood also showed most of the thyroid clonotypes that were expanded above 0.001. Model output signaled ophthalmopathy a median 6.5 months ahead of onset.

The CDR3 spans 13 residues. Germline V gene lookup returns CDR1 SNHLY and CDR2 FYNNEI. Trimming took off 5 bases at V and 2 bases at J, with 9 bases between the two ends. Amplified regions were TCR beta CDR3 sequences from RNA transcripts. HTBI primers were the set used in a first-round RT-PCR of the TCR CDR3. TCRdb re-analysed the multiplex PCR reads in MiXCR, keeping a single row per CDR3 protein. The sample records 600,000 to 700,000 distinct CDR3 sequences, 45% being singletons. Exclusion of a patient resulted from uncontrolled infection, other autoimmune disease, pregnancy or lactation. The chain uses TRBV2 and TRBJ1-2; tentatively, D is TRBD1 (5 bases). The specimen sequenced was peripheral blood or thyroid tissue (not recorded which). This receptor was taken from an adult man with Graves' disease, either hyperthyroidism or ophthalmopathy (not recorded which). CDR3 DNA: TGTGCCAGCAGTCCACCAGGGAACTATGGCTACACCTTC. Protein sequence: CASSPPGNYGYTF.